A single sample is the source of the 18 T cell receptor beta chains below, sequenced in a study of pediatric ulcerative colitis (dated by TCRdb to between 2017 and 2020). Library creation used the immunoSEQ multiplex PCR assay. TCRdb holds this immuneACCESS table with in-frame rearrangements only. Some clones are missing; in checked studies, unresolved V genes explain under half, and the rest has no known cause. In all, the sample holds some 25,000 clones, and roughly 74% of those were seen once. The top ten clones comprise approximately 8% of the sample. One to two pinch biopsies were taken from the rectum for research during colonoscopy. The sequenced sample consisted of gut tissue. Receptors were obtained from a boy younger than 18 with severe ulcerative colitis.

The chain's CDR3 is CAISEGSSFSNQPQHF. The CDR3 DNA follows: TGTGCCATCAGTGAGGGCAGTAGTTTTAGCAATCAGCCCCAGCATTTT. The chain links TRBV10-3 to TRBJ1-5, with D uncertain. This CDR3 has 16 residues. V lost 2 bases and J 0 bases, leaving 11 bases between the germline ends. CDR1 is ENHRY, CDR2 SYGVKD, per germline.

Comments on this clone: One end of the junction varies from germline; a read error may be responsible. The V and J genes are TRBV10-2 and TRBJ2-5, with no clear D. The CDR3 is made up of 14 amino acids. Germline V gene data show CDR1 as WSHSY and CDR2 as SAAADI. The DNA for the CDR3 is TGCGCCAGCAGTCAGTCTTCCGTCCAAGAGACCCAGTACTTC. Translation gives CASSQSSVQETQYF.

This chain connects TRBV6-5 to TRBJ1-2; D is unresolved. Germline loops: CDR1 MNHEY, CDR2 SVGAGI. The CDR3 spans 13 residues. Trimming removed 5 bases from V and 7 bases from J, with 14 bases in between. The chain's CDR3 is CASSPGFMGGYTF. The CDR3 nucleotides are TGTGCCAGCAGTCCCGGCTTTATGGGTGGCTACACCTTC.

The V call is TRBV11-2, the J call TRBJ2-5, with TRBD1 matching over 9 bases. Germline V CDR1 and CDR2: SGHAT, FQNNGV. The CDR3 sequence is 16 residues long. Germline trimming cut 5 bases from V and 5 bases from J; bases unmatched to any gene: 12. The CDR3 loop reads CASSEGTGGLFETQYF. The CDR3 DNA is TGTGCCAGCAGCGAAGGAACAGGGGGCTTGTTCGAGACCCAGTACTTC.

This rearrangement joins TRBV6-5 to TRBJ2-7; TRBD1 is a possible D gene (5 bases). V was cut by 3 bases and J by 0 bases, with 9 bases left in between. The CDR3 loop spans 14 amino acids. Germline CDR1 reads MNHEY; CDR2 reads SVGAGI. The CDR3 sequence: CASSYFTGSYEQYF. The CDR3 DNA reads TGTGCCAGCAGTTATTTTACAGGCTCCTACGAGCAGTACTTC.

The chain employs TRBV29-1 and TRBJ2-1; TRBD2 aligns across 8 bases. The germline gives CDR1 SQVTM, CDR2 ANQGSEA. CDR3 size: 14 residues. With 7 bases clipped from V and 4 bases from J, the junction kept 9 bases outside the gene matches. The CDR3 sequence is CSGSASGPYNEQFF. The CDR3 DNA reads TGCAGCGGTTCAGCTAGCGGGCCTTACAATGAGCAGTTCTTC.

The chain joins TRBV7-8 to TRBJ2-7; a weak D match, TRBD2 (6 bases). Germline V gene data show CDR1 as SGHVS and CDR2 as FQNEAQ. The CDR3 extends over 15 amino acids. The V and J ends lost 1 base and 5 bases respectively, with 15 bases between them. In nucleotides, the CDR3 is TGTGCCAGCAGCTTAGGAAGGGGACTCATCGACGAGCAGTACTTC. Translation: CASSLGRGLIDEQYF.

The genes are TRBV7-3 and TRBJ2-5; a possible D gene is TRBD1 (6 bases). The CDR3 totals 15 residues. Per the germline V gene, CDR1 is SGHTA and CDR2 is FQGTGA. Between the trimmed V and J ends, which lost 0 bases and 1 base, there was a span of 9 bases. CDR3 protein: CASSLTPGVQETQYF. The CDR3 bases are TGTGCCAGCAGCTTAACCCCAGGGGTCCAAGAGACCCAGTACTTC.

This clone was observed a few times. The genes are TRBV19 and TRBJ1-1, with 7 bases identical to TRBD1. CDR1 and CDR2 (germline): LNHDA, SQIVND (reference sequence). This CDR3 is built from 14 residues. V gave up 7 bases and J gave up 2 bases; unmatched junction bases: 7. The CDR3 nucleotides are TGTGCCAGTAACCCTGCAGGGGGAAACACTGAAGCTTTCTTT. This translates into CASNPAGGNTEAFF.

J is TRBJ2-3 and V is TRBV30; D not certain. The germline V gene has CDR1 GTSNPN and CDR2 SVGIG (reference sequence). This CDR3 is 11 amino acids long. Between the trimmed V and J ends, which lost 1 base and 4 bases, there was a span of 3 bases. As DNA, the CDR3 is TGTGCCTGGAGTGAGGCAGATACGCAGTATTTT. Protein: CAWSEADTQYF.

The chain joins TRBV11-3 to TRBJ2-3; D tentatively fits TRBD1 or TRBD2 (6 bases each). Per germline, CDR1 SGHNT and CDR2 YENEEA. Trimming stripped 4 bases from V and 2 bases from J, with 10 bases between. The CDR3 sequence is 14 residues long. The CDR3 sequence: CASSSGATTDTQYF. CDR3 sequence (DNA): TGTGCCAGCAGCTCGGGGGCCACCACAGATACGCAGTATTTT. The whole variable domain, filled in from reference TRBV11-3 and TRBJ2-3, reads EAGVVQSPRYKIIEKKQPVAFWCNPISGHNTLYWYLQNLGQGPELLIRYENEEAVDDSQLPKDRFSAERLKGVDSTLKIQPAELGDSAVYLCASSSGATTDTQYFGPGTRLTVL.

The gene calls are TRBV6-6 and TRBJ1-1; tentative D call: TRBD1 (6 bases). CDR3 length: 13 residues. V gave up 6 bases and J gave up 6 bases, with 14 bases separating them. Germline V gives CDR1 MNHNY, CDR2 SVGAGI (reference sequence). The CDR3 loop is CASSRQGYPEAFF. The CDR3 bases are TGTGCCAGCAGCCGCCAGGGGTATCCTGAAGCTTTCTTT.

The genes are TRBV18 and TRBJ1-1; no reliable D call. The germline CDR1 and CDR2 sequences are KGHSH and LQKENI. The CDR3 has 16 amino acids. Trimming took 3 bases from V and 1 from J, leaving 15 bases between them. The CDR3 reads CASSPGSRTANTEAFF. The CDR3 region has the DNA TGTGCCAGCTCACCGGGGAGCCGAACAGCGAACACTGAAGCTTTCTTT. Variable domain in full (rest from reference TRBV18 and TRBJ1-1): NAGVMQNPRHLVRRRGQEARLRCSPMKGHSHVYWYRQLPEEGLKFMVYLQKENIIDESGMPKERFSAEFPKEGPSILRIQQVVRGDSAAYFCASSPGSRTANTEAFFGQGTRLTVV.

The rearrangement links TRBV5-1 to TRBJ1-3; D not resolved. Per the germline V gene, CDR1 is SGHRS and CDR2 is YFSETQ. Trimming took off 0 bases at V and 0 bases at J, with 4 bases between the two ends. The CDR3 runs 14 residues. The DNA of the CDR3 is TGCGCCAGCAGCTTGGTGGGCTCTGGAAACACCATATATTTT. This encodes CASSLVGSGNTIYF.

This clone was recorded a few times. The junction shows a germline mismatch at one end, possibly a read error. This chain uses TRBV7-2 with TRBJ2-1; 11 bases agree with TRBD2. Looked up from germline, CDR1 is SGHTA and CDR2 is FQGNSA. This CDR3 has 15 residues. CDR3 protein: CASRLAGGPYNEQFF. CDR3 sequence (DNA): TGTGCCAGCAGGTTAGCGGGAGGGCCCTACAATGAGCAGTTCTTC.

This clone is medium-sized in the sample. The V gene is TRBV10-1, the J gene TRBJ1-5; D uncertain. Germline V CDR1 and CDR2: WNHNN, SYGVQD (reference sequence). Trimming removed 5 bases from V and 1 base from J, with 6 bases in between. CDR3 length equals 13 residues. For the CDR3, the DNA is TGCGCCAGCAGTTTGGACAGCAATCAGCCCCAGCATTTT. This translates into CASSLDSNQPQHF.

The chain combines TRBV11-3 with TRBJ2-1; 12 bases fit TRBD2. The trim removed 5 bases at V and 4 bases at J, leaving 3 bases unmatched. Germline-derived CDR1 and CDR2 are SGHNT and YENEEA. There are 15 residues in the CDR3. The CDR3 nucleotides read TGTGCCAGCAGCCTAGCGGGAGGGCGATACAATGAGCAGTTCTTC. This translates into CASSLAGGRYNEQFF.

This clone was picked up a small number of times. This sequence joins TRBV6-1 and TRBJ1-2, with D possibly TRBD1 on 5 matching bases. CDR1 MNHNS and CDR2 SASEGT come from the germline V gene. Between the trimmed V and J ends, which lost 1 base and 7 bases, there was a span of 13 bases. The CDR3 spans 14 residues. Here the CDR3 reads CASSEEVWDPGYTF. The CDR3 nucleotides read TGTGCCAGCAGTGAAGAAGTATGGGACCCTGGCTACACCTTC.